A selection of T cell receptor beta chains follows, all from one sample in a study of control samples from healthy donors and cancer patients. Measured with immunoSEQ multiplex PCR; TCRdb has only the in-frame clones, and not every one. The sample lists roughly 120,000 clones, about nine tenths seen once, with 4% to 4.5% in the top ten. The source material was blood. Receptors were obtained from a human donor in good health. The donor label of this sample is uncertain. Both conserved end residues are part of each CDR3. The order of the fields is D gene, V gene, J gene, clone size, CDR3 DNA, CDR3 protein. A D gene is named only where the DNA matches it firmly. Size is stated for part of the rows, as once, few or many counts, or as a class when the clone is expanded.

d_gene: NA; v_gene: TRBV11-2; j_gene: TRBJ1-1; abundance: once; CDR3nt: TGTGCCAGCAGCCTGGGGCAGGCTGCGGCTTTCTTT; CDR3aa: CASSLGQAAAFF
d_gene: NA; v_gene: TRBV12-3/TRBV12-4; j_gene: TRBJ2-1; abundance: NA; CDR3nt: TGTGCCAGCAGTCAAGGGGGTATTGAGCAGTTCTTC; CDR3aa: CASSQGGIEQFF
d_gene: TRBD1; v_gene: TRBV5-1; j_gene: TRBJ2-5; abundance: NA; CDR3nt: TGCGCCAGCAGCTTGATGTCACAGGGGTTTCAAGAGACCCAGTACTTC; CDR3aa: CASSLMSQGFQETQYF
d_gene: NA; v_gene: TRBV5-4; j_gene: TRBJ2-5; abundance: NA; CDR3nt: TGTGCCAGCAGCTTGGCGGGCACAAGTGAGACCCAGTACTTC; CDR3aa: CASSLAGTSETQYF
d_gene: NA; v_gene: TRBV5-4; j_gene: TRBJ1-6; abundance: NA; CDR3nt: TGTGCCAGCAGCTCCCCCGAAGGCTACAGCGACAATTCACCCCTCCACTTT; CDR3aa: CASSSPEGYSDNSPLHF
d_gene: TRBD1; v_gene: TRBV3-1/TRBV3-2; j_gene: TRBJ2-7; abundance: NA; CDR3nt: TGTGCCAGCAGCCGGGACAGGGGCCCCTACGAGCAGTACTTC; CDR3aa: CASSRDRGPYEQYF
d_gene: NA; v_gene: TRBV7-9; j_gene: TRBJ1-6; abundance: NA; CDR3nt: TGTGCCAGCAGCCTTAGACAGCCTGGGGCACCCCTCCACTTT; CDR3aa: CASSLRQPGAPLHF
d_gene: TRBD2; v_gene: TRBV4-2; j_gene: TRBJ2-5; abundance: NA; CDR3nt: TGTGCCAGCAGCCAGCAAGTAGCGGGGGGGCGTGGAGAGACCCAGTACTTC; CDR3aa: CASSQQVAGGRGETQYF
d_gene: NA; v_gene: TRBV2; j_gene: TRBJ2-1; abundance: NA; CDR3nt: TGTGCCAGCAGTGTATTGGGACCGCCCCTAAGGGATGAGCAGTTCTTC; CDR3aa: CASSVLGPPLRDEQFF
d_gene: NA; v_gene: TRBV4-3; j_gene: TRBJ1-5; abundance: NA; CDR3nt: TGCACCAGCAGCCAAGGGGGGGGGCCCAGTCAGCCCCAGCATTTT; CDR3aa: CTSSQGGGPSQPQHF
d_gene: TRBD1; v_gene: TRBV7-9; j_gene: TRBJ1-2; abundance: NA; CDR3nt: TGTGCCAGCAGCCAGGACAGGGTGGTTGGCTACACCTTC; CDR3aa: CASSQDRVVGYTF
d_gene: NA; v_gene: TRBV6-1; j_gene: TRBJ2-7; abundance: NA; CDR3nt: TGTGCCAGCAGTGAGACCTACGAGCAGTACTTC; CDR3aa: CASSETYEQYF
d_gene: NA; v_gene: TRBV5-1; j_gene: TRBJ1-4; abundance: NA; CDR3nt: TGCGCCAGCAGCCGGCAGGGTTCTGGGGACGAAAAACTGTTTTTT; CDR3aa: CASSRQGSGDEKLFF
d_gene: NA; v_gene: TRBV19; j_gene: TRBJ2-4; abundance: NA; CDR3nt: TGTGCCAGTAGCGGTCGTCGTGGATTAGCCAAAAACATTCAGTACTTC; CDR3aa: CASSGRRGLAKNIQYF
d_gene: NA; v_gene: TRBV5-8; j_gene: TRBJ2-7; abundance: NA; CDR3nt: TGTGCCAGCAGCTTAAGGGACCAGCCGTTCTACGAGCAGTACTTC; CDR3aa: CASSLRDQPFYEQYF
d_gene: NA; v_gene: TRBV15; j_gene: TRBJ2-5; abundance: NA; CDR3nt: TGTGCCACCAGCAGAGATGTGGAGACCCAGTACTTC; CDR3aa: CATSRDVETQYF
d_gene: TRBD2; v_gene: TRBV5-4; j_gene: TRBJ2-7; abundance: once; CDR3nt: TGTGCCAGCAGCGGGACTAGCGTCTACGAGCAGTACTTC; CDR3aa: CASSGTSVYEQYF
d_gene: TRBD2; v_gene: TRBV4-3; j_gene: TRBJ2-3; abundance: NA; CDR3nt: TGCGCCAGCAGCCAAGATCCCCGCGGGGGGGCCTCGGATACGCAGTATTTT; CDR3aa: CASSQDPRGGASDTQYF
d_gene: NA; v_gene: TRBV23-1; j_gene: TRBJ2-7; abundance: NA; CDR3nt: TGCGCCAGCAGTCAATCAGGGGATCACGAGCAGTACTTC; CDR3aa: CASSQSGDHEQYF
d_gene: NA; v_gene: TRBV18; j_gene: TRBJ1-1; abundance: NA; CDR3nt: TGTGCCAGCTCACCTCTTTTCGGCATGAACACTGAAGCTTTCTTT; CDR3aa: CASSPLFGMNTEAFF
d_gene: TRBD1; v_gene: TRBV6-6; j_gene: TRBJ2-1; abundance: NA; CDR3nt: TGTGCCAGCAGTTACCGAACAGGGGGCTTTCACAATGAGCAGTTCTTC; CDR3aa: CASSYRTGGFHNEQFF
d_gene: TRBD2; v_gene: TRBV19; j_gene: TRBJ2-5; abundance: NA; CDR3nt: TGTGCCAGTAGTTTATGGGGACTAGCGGGGTCCCAAGAGACCCAGTACTTC; CDR3aa: CASSLWGLAGSQETQYF
d_gene: NA; v_gene: TRBV5-1; j_gene: TRBJ1-2; abundance: NA; CDR3nt: TGCGCCAGCAGCTTGTCTGGGTATGCGAACTATGGCTACACCTTC; CDR3aa: CASSLSGYANYGYTF
d_gene: NA; v_gene: TRBV10-3; j_gene: TRBJ1-1; abundance: NA; CDR3nt: TGTGCCATCAGTGTGGGGACGAACACTGAAGCTTTCTTT; CDR3aa: CAISVGTNTEAFF
d_gene: NA; v_gene: TRBV24-1; j_gene: TRBJ1-1; abundance: NA; CDR3nt: TGTGCCACCAGTGATACGGCTACGAACACTGAAGCTTTCTTT; CDR3aa: CATSDTATNTEAFF
d_gene: NA; v_gene: TRBV12-3/TRBV12-4; j_gene: TRBJ1-1; abundance: NA; CDR3nt: TGTGCCAGCAGTTTAATCCTCGGGGCTGAAGCTTTCTTT; CDR3aa: CASSLILGAEAFF
d_gene: NA; v_gene: TRBV2; j_gene: TRBJ1-1; abundance: NA; CDR3nt: TGTGCCAGCAGTGAACGGGGGAACACTGAAGCTTTCTTT; CDR3aa: CASSERGNTEAFF
d_gene: TRBD2; v_gene: TRBV15; j_gene: TRBJ2-5; abundance: few; CDR3nt: TGTGCCACCAGCAATCGGGGGGGCGGGGAGACCCAGTACTTC; CDR3aa: CATSNRGGGETQYF
d_gene: TRBD2; v_gene: TRBV12-3/TRBV12-4; j_gene: TRBJ2-3; abundance: NA; CDR3nt: TGTACTAGCGGGGGCAGTTCAGGAGATACGCAGTATTTT; CDR3aa: CTSGGSSGDTQYF
d_gene: NA; v_gene: TRBV2; j_gene: TRBJ1-1; abundance: NA; CDR3nt: TGTGCCAGCAGGGGGCTTGAAGCTTTCTTT; CDR3aa: CASRGLEAFF
d_gene: TRBD2; v_gene: TRBV18; j_gene: TRBJ2-1; abundance: NA; CDR3nt: TGTGCCAGCTCCCCTACGAGCGGGGGTAGAAATGAGCAGTTCTTC; CDR3aa: CASSPTSGGRNEQFF
d_gene: NA; v_gene: TRBV27; j_gene: TRBJ1-5; abundance: NA; CDR3nt: TGTGCCAGCAGTTTTGCCCGGAATCAGCCCCAGCATTTT; CDR3aa: CASSFARNQPQHF
d_gene: TRBD1; v_gene: TRBV24-1; j_gene: TRBJ2-3; abundance: NA; CDR3nt: TGTGCCACCAGTGATCCACCGGGACAGAGCACAGATACGCAGTATTTT; CDR3aa: CATSDPPGQSTDTQYF
d_gene: TRBD1; v_gene: TRBV6-5; j_gene: TRBJ2-1; abundance: NA; CDR3nt: TGTGCCTCTGATTGGGACAGGGACCACAATGAGCAGTTCTTC; CDR3aa: CASDWDRDHNEQFF
d_gene: NA; v_gene: TRBV7-9; j_gene: TRBJ1-6; abundance: NA; CDR3nt: TGTGCCAGCTCGACGGGAGATTATAATTCACCCCTCCACTTT; CDR3aa: CASSTGDYNSPLHF
d_gene: TRBD1; v_gene: TRBV7-9; j_gene: TRBJ1-2; abundance: NA; CDR3nt: TGTGCCAGCAGCTTAACCCAGGGGGCCCGAGCCCGCAACTATGGCTACACCTTC; CDR3aa: CASSLTQGARARNYGYTF
d_gene: NA; v_gene: TRBV11-2; j_gene: TRBJ1-1; abundance: NA; CDR3nt: TGTGCCAGCGGCTACCAGAACACTGAAGCTTTCTTT; CDR3aa: CASGYQNTEAFF
d_gene: TRBD1; v_gene: TRBV7-8; j_gene: TRBJ2-7; abundance: NA; CDR3nt: TGTGCCAGCAGCTTTACGACAGGGGAAGTTTACGAGCAGTACTTC; CDR3aa: CASSFTTGEVYEQYF
d_gene: NA; v_gene: TRBV5-1; j_gene: TRBJ1-1; abundance: NA; CDR3nt: TGCGCCAGCAGCTTGGCACAGGACAGCATCGAAGCTTTCTTT; CDR3aa: CASSLAQDSIEAFF
d_gene: TRBD1; v_gene: TRBV27; j_gene: TRBJ1-2; abundance: NA; CDR3nt: TGTGCCAGCAGATCCAGGGGGCAGACCTATGGCTACACCTTC; CDR3aa: CASRSRGQTYGYTF
d_gene: NA; v_gene: TRBV20-1; j_gene: TRBJ1-1; abundance: NA; CDR3nt: TGCAGTGCTAGAGGACGGGGGATCGATTTCTTT; CDR3aa: CSARGRGIDFF
d_gene: NA; v_gene: TRBV27; j_gene: TRBJ1-6; abundance: NA; CDR3nt: TGTGCCAGCAGTTCTTACCAGGGGCTCAATTCACCCCTCCACTTT; CDR3aa: CASSSYQGLNSPLHF
d_gene: NA; v_gene: TRBV19; j_gene: TRBJ1-2; abundance: NA; CDR3nt: TGTGCCAGTAGTATCTTGAGGGCCCCGGGGGGCTACACCTTC; CDR3aa: CASSILRAPGGYTF
d_gene: NA; v_gene: TRBV30; j_gene: TRBJ2-2; abundance: NA; CDR3nt: TGTGCCTGGAGTGTGCGGAACACCGGGGAGCTGTTTTTT; CDR3aa: CAWSVRNTGELFF
d_gene: NA; v_gene: TRBV5-1; j_gene: TRBJ2-2; abundance: NA; CDR3nt: TGCGCCAGCAGCACTGGACAATCTGGAGGGGAGCTGTTTTTT; CDR3aa: CASSTGQSGGELFF
d_gene: TRBD2; v_gene: TRBV5-4; j_gene: TRBJ2-1; abundance: once; CDR3nt: TGTGCCAGCAACCCAGCGGGGTACAATGAGCAGTTCTTC; CDR3aa: CASNPAGYNEQFF
d_gene: NA; v_gene: TRBV27; j_gene: TRBJ2-2; abundance: NA; CDR3nt: TGTGCCAGCAGGGCTGAAAACACCGGGGAGCTGTTTTTT; CDR3aa: CASRAENTGELFF
d_gene: NA; v_gene: TRBV6-5; j_gene: TRBJ2-5; abundance: NA; CDR3nt: TGTGCCAGCAGTTTAATAGGCAACCAAGAGACCCAGTACTTC; CDR3aa: CASSLIGNQETQYF
d_gene: NA; v_gene: TRBV28; j_gene: TRBJ2-7; abundance: NA; CDR3nt: TGTGCCAGCAGTAGGGTGACCTACGAGCAGTACTTC; CDR3aa: CASSRVTYEQYF
d_gene: NA; v_gene: TRBV2; j_gene: TRBJ1-1; abundance: NA; CDR3nt: TGTGCCAGCAAAAATACAGGTTGGGACACTGAAGCTTTCTTT; CDR3aa: CASKNTGWDTEAFF
d_gene: NA; v_gene: TRBV29-1; j_gene: TRBJ2-2; abundance: NA; CDR3nt: TGCAGCGTTGTTGGGGGCGCCGGGGAGCTGTTTTTT; CDR3aa: CSVVGGAGELFF
d_gene: NA; v_gene: TRBV6-5; j_gene: TRBJ1-2; abundance: NA; CDR3nt: TGTGCCAGCAGAACCGGACAGCAATATGGCTACACCTTC; CDR3aa: CASRTGQQYGYTF
d_gene: NA; v_gene: TRBV30; j_gene: TRBJ1-1; abundance: NA; CDR3nt: TGTGCCTGGAGAAATGGAGCCCTTGGGGCTTTCTTT; CDR3aa: CAWRNGALGAFF
d_gene: NA; v_gene: TRBV20-1; j_gene: TRBJ2-5; abundance: NA; CDR3nt: TGCAGTGCCGGAACGCAAGAGACCCAGTACTTC; CDR3aa: CSAGTQETQYF
d_gene: TRBD1; v_gene: TRBV20-1; j_gene: TRBJ2-3; abundance: NA; CDR3nt: TGCAGTGCTAGTGCCGGGACAGGCGGTAGGGATACGCAGTATTTT; CDR3aa: CSASAGTGGRDTQYF